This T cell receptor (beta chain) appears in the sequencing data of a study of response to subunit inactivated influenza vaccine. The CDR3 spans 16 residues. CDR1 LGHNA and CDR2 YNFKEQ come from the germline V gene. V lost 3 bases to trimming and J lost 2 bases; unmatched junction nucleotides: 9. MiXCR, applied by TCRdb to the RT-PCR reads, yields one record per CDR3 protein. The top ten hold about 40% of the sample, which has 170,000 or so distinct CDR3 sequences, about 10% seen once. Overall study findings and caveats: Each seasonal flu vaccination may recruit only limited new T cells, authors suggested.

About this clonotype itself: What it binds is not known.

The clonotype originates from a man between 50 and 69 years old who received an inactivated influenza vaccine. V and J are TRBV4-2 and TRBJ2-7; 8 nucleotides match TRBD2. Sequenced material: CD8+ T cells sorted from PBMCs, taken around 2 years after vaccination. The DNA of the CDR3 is TGTGCCAGCAGCCATCCCCACGGGGGGGATCCCTACGAGCAGTACTTC. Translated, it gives CASSHPHGGDPYEQYF.